The 21 T cell receptor beta chains listed next were all sequenced from one sample in a study of regulatory T cells in long-lasting Graves disease. Through Arm-PCR of CDR3 regions and iRepertoire HTBI primers, TCR beta libraries were built. MiXCR was run by TCRdb on the multiplex PCR reads, yielding one entry per CDR3 protein. The sample records about 430,000 distinct CDR3 sequences, approximately 16% being singletons. The time point denotes: newly diagnosed GD, antithyroid drugs for less than 3 months. PBMC-extracted RNA yielded the TCR library. This sample also appeared in a second study, on T cells in Graves' hyperthyroidism and ophthalmopathy.

The source was peripheral blood mononuclear cells (PBMCs), collected at new diagnosis, from a patient treated with antithyroid drugs. Source of these receptors: a woman in her 40s with Graves disease.

This clonotype has a single count. A much larger clone lies a single base off, so this may be a read error. This chain uses TRBV7-6 with TRBJ2-1, with a possible D match to TRBD2 (5 bases). Germline V CDR1 and CDR2: SGHVS, FNYEAQ. This CDR3 has 13 amino acids. CDR3 sequence: CVSSLALNRWQFF. The DNA of the CDR3 is TGTGTCAGCAGCTTAGCGCTCAACCGATGGCAGTTCTTC. Filled out from reference TRBV7-6 and TRBJ2-1, the complete variable domain reads GAGVSQSPRYKVTKRGQDVALRCDPISGHVSLYWYRQALGQGPEFLTYFNYEAQQDKSGLPNDRFSAERPEGSISTLTIQRTEQRDSAMYRCVSSLALNRWQFFGPGTRLTVL.

The rearrangement links TRBV10-3 to TRBJ2-4; D call uncertain. Germline assignment: CDR1 ENHRY and CDR2 SYGVKD. The V end was cut by 7 bases, the J end by 0 bases, with 13 bases between. CDR3 length: 15 residues. The DNA of the CDR3 is TGTGCCATCAATCACAGTTCACTAGCCAAAAACATTCAGTACTTC. It encodes CAINHSSLAKNIQYF.

This clonotype occurred many times. This chain uses TRBV7-9 with TRBJ2-7, with 7 positions matching TRBD2. This CDR3 region has 17 residues. V dropped 2 bases and J dropped 1; count of bases not matched to a gene: 11. CDR1 and CDR2 (germline): SEHNR, FQNEAQ (reference sequence). The CDR3 loop reads CASSLMGGGSPSYEQYF. As DNA, the CDR3 is TGTGCCAGCAGCTTAATGGGGGGGGGATCGCCTTCCTACGAGCAGTACTTC. The full variable domain, completed using reference TRBV7-9 and TRBJ2-7, is DTGVSQNPRHKITKRGQNVTFRCDPISEHNRLYWYRQTLGQGPEFLTYFQNEAQLEKSRLLSDRFSAERPKGSFSTLEIQRTEQGDSAMYLCASSLMGGGSPSYEQYFGPGTRLTVT.

This clonotype has a handful of counts. CDR3 region: CASSADRYNEQFF. CDR3 nucleotide sequence: TGTGCCAGCAGTGCGGACAGATACAATGAGCAGTTCTTC. The rearrangement uses TRBV6-2 or TRBV6-3 and TRBJ2-1; perhaps TRBD1 as D (6 bases). This CDR3 is 13 amino acids long. The germline V gene encodes CDR1 MNHEY and CDR2 SVGEGT. V lost 5 bases and J lost 4, with 9 bases in between.

This clonotype was counted a single time. The gene calls are TRBV30 and TRBJ1-1; a weak D match, TRBD1 (6 bases). Looked up from germline, CDR1 is GTSNPN and CDR2 is SVGIG (reference sequence). The V and J ends lost 0 bases and 10 bases respectively, with 15 bases between them. The CDR3 covers 13 residues. The CDR3 bases are TGTGCCTGGAGTGTCCAGGGGTCGCTTTCAGCTTTCTTT. This translates into CAWSVQGSLSAFF.

Comments on this clonotype: Given a much more abundant clone one base away, this may be a read error. This chain joins TRBV20-1 and TRBJ1-1; unclear D gene. V was cut by 3 bases and J by 11 bases, with 22 bases left in between. CDR3 length: 14 residues. Germline values: CDR1 DFQATT, CDR2 SNEGSKA (reference sequence). CDR3 DNA sequence: TGCAGTGCTAGTCCGATAGATCCTATGAATGACGCTTTCTTT. Translation gives CSASPIDPMNDAFF.

This clonotype was seen at least ten times. The genes are TRBV30 and TRBJ1-2; no clear D. The germline V gene has CDR1 GTSNPN and CDR2 SVGIG (reference sequence). There are 12 residues in the CDR3. V was shortened by 1 base and J by 8 bases, with 11 bases between the two germline ends. The CDR3: CAWSGTPDGYTF. DNA of the CDR3: TGTGCCTGGAGTGGGACTCCGGACGGCTACACCTTC.

In its sample, this clonotype was seen many times. The rearrangement links TRBV28 to TRBJ2-6; D is perhaps TRBD2 (6 bases). The V end lost 10 bases, the J end lost 4 bases, and 17 bases lay between the germline ends. Germline V lookup: CDR1 MDHEN, CDR2 SYDVKM. The CDR3 covers 15 residues. The CDR3 DNA follows: TGTGCCACCCTTGGGGGGAGCATCGGGGCCAACGTCCTGACTTTC. Protein: CATLGGSIGANVLTF. Full variable domain (missing parts from reference TRBV28 and TRBJ2-6): DVKVTQSSRYLVKRTGEKVFLECVQDMDHENMFWYRQDPGLGLRLIYFSYDVKMKEKGDIPEGYSVSREKKERFSLILESASTNQTSMYLCATLGGSIGANVLTFGAGSRLTVL.

The CDR3 loop is CASSLSIYQPQHF. CDR3 DNA: TGTGCCAGCAGTTTGAGCATTTATCAGCCCCAGCATTTT. This rearrangement joins TRBV27 to TRBJ1-5; no definite D call. CDR3 length equals 13 residues. The V and J ends lost 3 bases and 5 bases respectively, with 8 bases between them. CDR1 and CDR2 from the germline V gene are MNHEY and SMNVEV (reference sequence).

This clonotype showed up many times. This chain uses TRBV6-1 with TRBJ2-7, with 7 bases that match TRBD2. V lost 6 bases and J lost 7; bases outside the gene matches: 18. This CDR3 is built from 16 residues. Per germline, CDR1 MNHNS and CDR2 SASEGT. The CDR3 region is CASRATEGGILWEQYF. Here the CDR3 DNA reads TGTGCCAGCAGGGCTACCGAGGGAGGGATCCTTTGGGAGCAGTACTTC.

At least ten counts were recorded for this clonotype. The chain employs TRBV7-9 and TRBJ2-7, with D possibly being TRBD1 (6 bases). The germline V gene has CDR1 SEHNR and CDR2 FQNEAQ (reference sequence). This CDR3 contains 13 residues. Trimming removed 4 bases from V and 4 bases from J, with 11 bases in between. The CDR3 here is CASSSRTEYEQYF. The CDR3 nucleotides read TGTGCCAGCAGCTCCAGGACAGAGTACGAGCAGTACTTC.

There are many counts of this clonotype. The chain combines TRBV28 with TRBJ2-7; unclear D gene. Per the germline V gene, CDR1 is MDHEN and CDR2 is SYDVKM. V lost 2 bases, J lost 7 bases, and 15 bases lay in between. This CDR3 region has 14 residues. CDR3 sequence reads: CASSLIQAVGEQYF. The DNA of the CDR3 is TGTGCCAGCAGTTTAATCCAGGCCGTAGGGGAGCAGTACTTC.

This clonotype was counted at least ten times. V and J are TRBV28 and TRBJ2-7; the D is unclear. This CDR3 region has 15 residues. Trimming left V 2 bases short and J 1 base short, with 12 bases between. Germline-derived CDR1 and CDR2 are MDHEN and SYDVKM. The CDR3 here is CASSLTYSLSYEQYF. CDR3 nucleotide sequence: TGTGCCAGCAGTTTAACGTACAGTCTATCCTACGAGCAGTACTTC.

Comment on this clonotype: A much larger clone is a single base away; this may be a read error. The chain recombines TRBV6-1 with TRBJ2-1; D remains ambiguous. Trimming stripped 6 bases from V and 2 bases from J, with 17 bases between. Germline V gene sequence: CDR1 MNHNS, CDR2 SASEGT. This CDR3 has 16 amino acids. In nucleotides, the CDR3 is TGTGCCAGCAGAGCCGAAACAGCATTCGCCTACAATGAGCAGTTCTTC. As protein: CASRAETAFAYNEQFF.

This clonotype was seen ten or more times. The chain uses TRBV11-2 and TRBJ2-7; TRBD2 might be the D (6 bases). This CDR3 is 16 amino acids long. Trimming stripped 5 bases from V and 2 bases from J, with 19 bases between. Germline V gene data show CDR1 as SGHAT and CDR2 as FQNNGV. The CDR3 region is CASSPIKFRGTYEQYF. The CDR3 DNA is TGTGCCAGCAGCCCTATAAAGTTTCGGGGGACCTACGAGCAGTACTTC.

This clonotype came up many times. The V call is TRBV30, the J call TRBJ1-3; D may be TRBD1 (5 bases). V lost 4 bases, J lost 2 bases, and 6 bases lay in between. The CDR3 sequence is 12 residues long. From germline, CDR1 is GTSNPN and CDR2 SVGIG (reference sequence). For the CDR3, the DNA is TGTGCCTGGAAGACAGCTGGAAACACCATATATTTT. Protein sequence: CAWKTAGNTIYF.

In its sample, this clonotype was seen a few times. The chain has TRBV15 and TRBJ2-7; 8 bases are shared with TRBD2. The CDR3 spans 15 residues. CDR1 and CDR2 (germline): LNHNV, YYDKDF (reference sequence). Trimming cost V 0 bases and J 2 bases; bases outside gene matches: 3. As DNA, the CDR3 is TGTGCCACCAGCAGAGAGGAAGCGGGGGCCTACGAGCAGTACTTC. Its translation: CATSREEAGAYEQYF.

This clonotype was seen only a few times. V usage is TRBV7-2 and J usage is TRBJ1-4; 10 nucleotides agree with TRBD1. Germline CDR1 reads SGHTA; CDR2 reads FQGNSA. The CDR3 length is 17 residues. V lost 4 bases and J lost 3; bases outside the gene matches: 8. The CDR3 is CASSSGQGGSANEKLFF. Written as DNA, the CDR3 is TGTGCCAGCAGCTCAGGACAGGGGGGGTCGGCTAATGAAAAACTGTTTTTT.

The table lists this clonotype with a few counts. This chain links TRBV7-9 with TRBJ2-6; D gene uncertain. The V gene's germline CDR1 is SEHNR and CDR2 FQNEAQ (reference sequence). V dropped 2 bases and J dropped 4 bases, with 3 bases sitting between them. The CDR3 loop spans 13 amino acids. For the CDR3, the DNA is TGTGCCAGCAGCTTAAAAGGGGCCAACGTCCTGACTTTC. Its translation is CASSLKGANVLTF.

About this clonotype itself: This sequence may be a read error, since a much larger clone differs from it by one base. The V and J genes are TRBV30 and TRBJ1-6, with a tentative D call TRBD1 (5 bases). Germline CDR1 reads GTSNPN; CDR2 reads SVGIG (reference sequence). The V and J ends lost 0 bases and 7 bases respectively, with 19 bases between them. The CDR3 has 17 residues. The DNA for the CDR3 is TGTGCCTGGAGTGTTAGGGCAGGGCTCGCTTGGAATTCACCCCTCCACTTT. This translates into CAWSVRAGLAWNSPLHF.

This clonotype was counted a few times. This sequence joins TRBV13 and TRBJ1-1; the D is unclear. The ends were cut back, 4 bases at V and 5 bases at J, with 20 bases in the middle. The CDR3 extends over 16 amino acids. The germline V gene encodes CDR1 PRHDT and CDR2 FYEKMQ (reference sequence). CDR3 in amino acids: CASSSVPASGGTEAFF. CDR3 DNA: TGTGCCAGCAGCTCCGTCCCGGCCTCCGGCGGGACTGAAGCTTTCTTT.